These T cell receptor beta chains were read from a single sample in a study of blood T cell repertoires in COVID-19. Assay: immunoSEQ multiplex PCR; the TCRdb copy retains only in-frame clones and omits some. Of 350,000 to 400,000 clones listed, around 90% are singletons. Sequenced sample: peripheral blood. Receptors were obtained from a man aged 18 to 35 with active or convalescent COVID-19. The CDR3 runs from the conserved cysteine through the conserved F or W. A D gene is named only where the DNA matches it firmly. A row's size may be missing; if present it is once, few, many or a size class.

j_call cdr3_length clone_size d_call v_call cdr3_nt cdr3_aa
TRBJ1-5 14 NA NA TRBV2 TGTGCCAGCCGGAAGGGACTTGCATACCAGCCCCAGCATTTT CASRKGLAYQPQHF
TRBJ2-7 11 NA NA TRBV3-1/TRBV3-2 TGTGCCAGCAGCCAAGGGGCCGAGCAGTACTTC CASSQGAEQYF
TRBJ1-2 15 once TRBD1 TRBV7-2 TGTGCCAGCAGCTTAGCATTGACAGGGGGAAATGGCTACACCTTC CASSLALTGGNGYTF
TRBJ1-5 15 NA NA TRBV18 TGTGCCAGCCAAGCGGGACGGGGAAGCAATCAGCCCCAGCATTTT CASQAGRGSNQPQHF
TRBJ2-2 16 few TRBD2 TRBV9 TGTGCCAGCAGCGTAGCTCTAGCGGGAGACACCGGGGAGCTGTTTTTT CASSVALAGDTGELFF
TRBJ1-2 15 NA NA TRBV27 TGTGCCAGCCGTCCCTCGGCGGGAACTAACTATGGCTACACCTTC CASRPSAGTNYGYTF
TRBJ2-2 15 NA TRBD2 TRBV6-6 TGTGCCAGCATCTCGGGGGGGCCCTGGACCGGGGAGCTGTTTTTT CASISGGPWTGELFF
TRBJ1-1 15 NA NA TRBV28 TGTGCCAGCAGTTTATTCCGGGAGGGGCGGACTGAAGCTTTCTTT CASSLFREGRTEAFF
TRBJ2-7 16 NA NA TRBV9 TGTGCCAGCAGCCCCATGGCTGCGGAGAATACCTACGAGCAGTACTTC CASSPMAAENTYEQYF
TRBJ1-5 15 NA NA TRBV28 TGTGCCAGCAGCCCGTCCTCGGGGGAGGGTCAGCCCCAGCATTTT CASSPSSGEGQPQHF
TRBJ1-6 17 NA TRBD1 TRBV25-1 TGTGCCAGCAGTGAGGACCGACCGGGACAGTATAATTCACCCCTCCACTTT CASSEDRPGQYNSPLHF